This T cell receptor beta chain was retrieved from a study of human T cells and chemical hapten exposure. TCRdb reanalysed the RACE reads using MiXCR and keeps one entry per CDR3 protein. The sample has about 120,000 distinct CDR3 sequences, about an eighth seen once. This clonotype has a single count. Germline V gene data show CDR1 as SGHTA and CDR2 as FQGNSA. V shed 5 bases, J shed 5 bases, and the junction held 5 bases outside the gene matches. CDR3 length equals 14 residues. Sample time point: patch test 1, 2 weeks after DPC sensitization. Sample treatment: therapeutic diphenylcyclopropenone sensitization with weekly scalp DPC.

This clonotype was obtained from a man younger than 35 with alopecia areata. Some clones in this sample may be carry-over from other donors' samples. Sample: whole blood, taken in connection with sensitization to the hapten diphenylcyclopropenone (DPC). The chain combines TRBV7-2 with TRBJ2-1; TRBD1 matches at 8 bases. CDR3 residues: CASSPRDRNNEQFF. As DNA, the CDR3 is TGTGCCAGCAGCCCCCGGGACAGGAACAATGAGCAGTTCTTC.